This TCR beta chain was recorded in a study of identical twins. Whole-study results and caveats: Beta out-of-frame sequences displayed a weaker excess of sharing between twins.

V shed 5 bases and J 0 bases; nucleotides not matched to a gene: 19. The CDR3 is made up of 20 amino acids. Using its own MiXCR run on the 5' RACE reads, TCRdb lists one record per CDR3 protein. Here the sample spans 400,000 to 650,000 distinct CDR3 sequences, around 20% being singletons. Note on this clonotype: Its antigen is as yet unknown.

These data are also associated with another study on T cells expressing NK-cell markers. That paper states: Seropositivity for HCMV was found in seven of the eight sequenced donors, with one seronegative. Sorting in several experiments was restricted by an anti-gamma-delta TCR antibody to alpha-beta TCR T cells. Several donors' CD3+CD56-NKG2C+ cells were dominated by the same clonotypes.

The sequenced sample was CD4+ T cells sorted from blood. V is TRBV12-3 or TRBV12-4 and J is TRBJ1-3; 7 bases match TRBD1. The clonotype comes from a woman in her late teens or twenties in good health. CDR3: CASSIPGTVPPPYSGNTIYF. The CDR3 region has the DNA TGTGCCAGCAGTATCCCGGGGACAGTACCACCACCATACTCTGGAAACACCATATATTTT.